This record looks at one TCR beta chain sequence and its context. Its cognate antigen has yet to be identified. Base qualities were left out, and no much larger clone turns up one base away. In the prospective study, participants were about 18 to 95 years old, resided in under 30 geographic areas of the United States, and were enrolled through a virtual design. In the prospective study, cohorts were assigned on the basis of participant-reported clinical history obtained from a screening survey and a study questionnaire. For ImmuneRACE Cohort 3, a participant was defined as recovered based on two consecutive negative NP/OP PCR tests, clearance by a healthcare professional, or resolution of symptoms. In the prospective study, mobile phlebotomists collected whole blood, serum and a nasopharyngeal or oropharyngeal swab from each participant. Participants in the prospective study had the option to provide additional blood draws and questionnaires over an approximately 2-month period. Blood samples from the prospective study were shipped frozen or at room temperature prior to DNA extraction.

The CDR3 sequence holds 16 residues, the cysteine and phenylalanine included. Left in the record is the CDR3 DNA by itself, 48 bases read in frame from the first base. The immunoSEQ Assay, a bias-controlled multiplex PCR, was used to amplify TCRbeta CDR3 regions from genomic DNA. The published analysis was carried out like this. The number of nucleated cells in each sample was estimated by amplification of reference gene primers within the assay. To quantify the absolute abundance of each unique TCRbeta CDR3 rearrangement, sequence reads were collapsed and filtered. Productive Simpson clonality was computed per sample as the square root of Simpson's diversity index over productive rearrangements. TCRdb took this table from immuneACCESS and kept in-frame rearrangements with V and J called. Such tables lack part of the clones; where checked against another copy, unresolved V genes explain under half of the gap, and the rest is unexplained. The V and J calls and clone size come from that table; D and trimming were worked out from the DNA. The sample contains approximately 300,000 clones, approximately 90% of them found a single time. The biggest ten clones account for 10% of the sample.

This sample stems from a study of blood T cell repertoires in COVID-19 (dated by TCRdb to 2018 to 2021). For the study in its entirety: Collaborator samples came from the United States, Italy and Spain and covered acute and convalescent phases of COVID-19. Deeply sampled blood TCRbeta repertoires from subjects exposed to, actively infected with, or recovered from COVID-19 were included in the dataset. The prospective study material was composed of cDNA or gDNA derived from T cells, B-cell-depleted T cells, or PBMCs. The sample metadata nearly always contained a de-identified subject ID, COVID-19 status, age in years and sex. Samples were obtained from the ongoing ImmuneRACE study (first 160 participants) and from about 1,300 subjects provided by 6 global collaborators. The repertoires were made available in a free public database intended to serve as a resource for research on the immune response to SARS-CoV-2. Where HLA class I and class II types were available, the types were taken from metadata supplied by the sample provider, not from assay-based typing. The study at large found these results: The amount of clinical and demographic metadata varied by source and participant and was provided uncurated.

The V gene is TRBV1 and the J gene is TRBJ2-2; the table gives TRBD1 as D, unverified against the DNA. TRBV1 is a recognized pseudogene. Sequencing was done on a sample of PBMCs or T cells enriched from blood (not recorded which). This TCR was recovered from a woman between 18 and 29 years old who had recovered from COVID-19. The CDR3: CTSSQDPHSRTGELFF. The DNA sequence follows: TGCACCAGCAGCCAAGATCCCCACAGTCGAACCGGGGAGCTGTTTTTT.